This passage covers 27 T cell receptor beta chains from one sample sequenced in a study of regulatory T cells. The PCR used 52 TRBV and 13 TRBJ primers. Clones were sequenced by immunoSEQ multiplex PCR, and TCRdb holds only the in-frame ones, with some missing. The data hold tens of thousands of clones, with around nine tenths observed a single time. Findings of the study overall: Hydrophobic residues at CDR3 positions 6 and 7 were enriched in conventional CD4+ T cells of CD3G-deficient patients.

Their antigen targets remain unknown. Sequencing was carried out using conventional CD4+ T cells sorted from blood. Receptors were obtained from a person aged 18-35 years with CD3G deficiency.

The V and J genes are TRBV5-1 and TRBJ2-3; D remains unclear. With 2 bases removed from V and 2 bases from J, the gap between germline ends came to 9 bases. Germline loops: CDR1 SGHRS, CDR2 YFSETQ. The length of the CDR3 is 14 residues. CDR3 region: CASSFQPATDTQYF. CDR3 nucleotides: TGCGCCAGCAGCTTCCAGCCCGCCACAGATACGCAGTATTTT.

Here the CDR3 reads CASSFELNHNTGELFF. The CDR3 bases are TGCGCCAGCAGCTTCGAGCTAAATCACAACACCGGGGAGCTGTTTTTT. This chain joins TRBV5-1 and TRBJ2-2; no firm D call. Trimming left V 2 bases short and J 2 bases short, with 13 bases between. The CDR3 runs 16 residues. CDR1 is SGHRS, CDR2 YFSETQ, per germline.

This chain links TRBV28 with TRBJ2-7, with 8 bases fitting TRBD2. The CDR3 is 14 amino acids. V trimming: 4 bases; J trimming: 6 bases; junction bases outside the gene matches: 8. Germline lookup yields CDR1 MDHEN and CDR2 SYDVKM. This CDR3 reads CASSSPGGPLEQYF. CDR3 nucleotide sequence: TGTGCCAGCAGTTCACCGGGAGGGCCGCTCGAGCAGTACTTC.

This chain joins TRBV7-9 and TRBJ2-5; D gene unclear. V was shortened by 4 bases and J by 5 bases, with 23 bases between the two germline ends. Looked up from germline, CDR1 is SEHNR and CDR2 is FQNEAQ (reference sequence). The CDR3 runs to 17 residues. CDR3 in amino acids: CASSSSPAGSGRETQYF. DNA of the CDR3: TGTGCCAGCAGCTCAAGCCCGGCCGGGTCCGGGCGGGAGACCCAGTACTTC.

The chain joins TRBV19 to TRBJ2-1; D is unresolved. V gave up 5 bases and J gave up 0 bases, with 11 bases separating them. Germline CDR1 reads LNHDA; CDR2 reads SQIVND (reference sequence). The CDR3 is 15 amino acids. CDR3 region: CASSVGSSSYNEQFF. The CDR3, as DNA: TGTGCCAGTAGTGTCGGTTCAAGCTCCTACAATGAGCAGTTCTTC.

Comments on this clone: An end of the junction does not agree with germline; a read error may underlie this. The chain is built from TRBV30 and TRBJ2-3; D perhaps matches TRBD1 (6 bases). Looked up from germline, CDR1 is GTSNPN and CDR2 is SVGIG (reference sequence). This CDR3 spans 12 amino acids. DNA for the CDR3: TGTGCCCGGAGTGTCCAGGGGGATACGCAGTATTTT. Amino acids: CARSVQGDTQYF.

The CDR3 DNA sequence: TGTGCCAGCAGTCCCCTGGGACTAGCGGGAGAGGACGAGCAGTACTTC. Its translation: CASSPLGLAGEDEQYF. The chain couples TRBV27 to TRBJ2-7; 14 positions agree with TRBD2. CDR3 length equals 16 residues. Germline V gene lookup returns CDR1 MNHEY and CDR2 SMNVEV (reference sequence). Trimming at V came to 5 bases and at J to 5 bases, leaving 8 bases not matched to a gene.

The rearrangement joins TRBV6-1 to TRBJ2-5; either TRBD1 or TRBD2 may fit D (5 bases each). The CDR3 totals 13 residues. The V gene's germline CDR1 is MNHNS and CDR2 SASEGT. Trimming took off 4 bases at V and 1 base at J, with 7 bases between the two ends. This CDR3 is CASSAGTQETQYF. In DNA form, the CDR3 reads TGTGCCAGCAGTGCCGGGACCCAAGAGACCCAGTACTTC.

This rearrangement joins TRBV28 to TRBJ2-1, with unresolved D. This CDR3 comprises 13 residues. Germline assignment: CDR1 MDHEN and CDR2 SYDVKM. V dropped 5 bases and J dropped 10 bases, with 15 bases sitting between them. The CDR3 region has the DNA TGTGCCAGCAGTCCTAGTTTACCGACCGAGCAGTTCTTC. Translation: CASSPSLPTEQFF. Complete variable domain (other parts from reference TRBV28 and TRBJ2-1): DVKVTQSSRYLVKRTGEKVFLECVQDMDHENMFWYRQDPGLGLRLIYFSYDVKMKEKGDIPEGYSVSREKKERFSLILESASTNQTSMYLCASSPSLPTEQFFGPGTRLTVL.

The chain uses TRBV28 and TRBJ1-1; 8 bases match TRBD1. Germline CDR1 MDHEN, CDR2 SYDVKM. This CDR3 has 13 amino acids. V was clipped by 5 bases and J by 7 bases; unmatched bases: 6. This chain's CDR3 is CASSPGTGHEAFF. In DNA form, the CDR3 reads TGTGCCAGCAGTCCAGGGACAGGCCATGAAGCTTTCTTT.

The chain couples TRBV5-1 to TRBJ2-5; TRBD2 is a possible D gene (7 bases). In germline, CDR1 is SGHRS, CDR2 YFSETQ. V was trimmed by 5 bases and J by 2 bases, leaving 10 bases between them. This CDR3 spans 13 amino acids. CDR3 DNA: TGCGCCAGCAGTAGGGGGGGTCAAGAGACCCAGTACTTC. Encoded protein: CASSRGGQETQYF.

The chain links TRBV19 to TRBJ2-3, with TRBD2 identical over 9 bases. J gave up 4 bases and V 5 bases, and 7 bases lay outside the gene matches. Germline values: CDR1 LNHDA, CDR2 SQIVND (reference sequence). The CDR3 length is 15 residues. DNA of the CDR3: TGTGCCAGTAGTTCGGGACTAGCCAACGCAGATACGCAGTATTTT. Protein sequence: CASSSGLANADTQYF.

The chain has TRBV28 and TRBJ2-4; 9 bases map to TRBD1. Per germline, CDR1 MDHEN and CDR2 SYDVKM. V dropped 5 bases and J dropped 7; count of bases not matched to a gene: 3. This CDR3 is 13 amino acids long. The CDR3 spells CASSRTGVNIQYF. The CDR3 DNA is TGTGCCAGCAGTCGGACAGGGGTGAACATTCAGTACTTC.

This rearrangement joins TRBV19 to TRBJ1-1; possibly TRBD1 for D (5 bases). Germline CDR1 LNHDA, CDR2 SQIVND (reference sequence). CDR3 size: 14 residues. Trimming left V 4 bases short and J 3 bases short, with 12 bases between. CDR3 sequence: CASSTPGMDTEAFF. In DNA form, the CDR3 reads TGTGCCAGTAGTACCCCAGGGATGGACACTGAAGCTTTCTTT.

The V call is TRBV10-2, the J call TRBJ1-1, with D maybe TRBD1 (5 bases). The CDR3 runs 13 residues. Germline CDR1 WSHSY, CDR2 SAAADI. Trimming shortened V by 3 bases and J by 8 bases, and 13 bases separated the two germline ends. CDR3 loop: CASSDKRGGEAFF. Written as DNA, the CDR3 is TGCGCCAGCAGTGACAAAAGGGGAGGGGAAGCTTTCTTT.

The table lists this clone with a few counts. The rearrangement uses TRBV7-9 and TRBJ1-3; no clear D gene. This CDR3 is 14 amino acids long. Germline V CDR1 and CDR2: SEHNR, FQNEAQ (reference sequence). V was cut by 5 bases and J by 7 bases, with 15 bases left in between. CDR3 sequence: CASSDENTGNTIYF. In DNA form, the CDR3 reads TGTGCCAGCAGCGACGAGAACACCGGGAACACCATATATTTT.

This clone was seen only once. CDR3 residues: CASTGGGVGDTQYF. The DNA for the CDR3 is TGTGCCAGCACCGGCGGGGGGGTCGGAGATACGCAGTATTTT. The V and J genes are TRBV6-1 and TRBJ2-3, with 9 positions matching TRBD2. Trimming cost V 7 bases and J 5 bases; bases outside gene matches: 7. The CDR3 totals 14 residues. Germline V lookup: CDR1 MNHNS, CDR2 SASEGT.

V is TRBV7-8 and J is TRBJ2-7, with 11 bases matching TRBD2. V lost 5 bases and J lost 1; bases outside the gene matches: 4. The CDR3 length is 15 residues. CDR1 is SGHVS, CDR2 FQNEAQ, per germline. CDR3 bases: TGTGCCAGCAGCCTTACTAGCGGGAGTTCCTACGAGCAGTACTTC. Translation gives CASSLTSGSSYEQYF.

The chain carries TRBV5-1 and TRBJ2-1; D is perhaps TRBD1 (6 bases). The CDR3 spans 12 residues. The V end lost 4 bases, the J end lost 7 bases, and 9 bases lay between the germline ends. Germline CDR1 and CDR2: SGHRS and YFSETQ. The CDR3 protein is CASSTRGNEQFF. DNA for the CDR3: TGCGCCAGCAGCACCAGGGGAAATGAGCAGTTCTTC.

This clone was observed a single time. The CDR3 is CASSPAVYNEQFF. DNA for the CDR3: TGTGCCAGCTCACCAGCGGTTTACAATGAGCAGTTCTTC. This chain links TRBV18 with TRBJ2-1; no definite D call. This CDR3 contains 13 residues. Per germline, CDR1 KGHSH and CDR2 LQKENI. Trimming shortened V by 2 bases and J by 4 bases, and 6 bases separated the two germline ends.

This clone was observed a handful of times. The chain links TRBV6-1 to TRBJ1-1; D may be TRBD1 (5 bases). Trimming pared 7 bases from V and 4 bases from J, leaving 16 bases between. Germline V gene lookup returns CDR1 MNHNS and CDR2 SASEGT. CDR3 length: 14 residues. The CDR3 sequence is CASTPGGAPTEAFF. Written as DNA, the CDR3 is TGTGCCAGCACCCCGGGAGGGGCGCCCACTGAAGCTTTCTTT.

The chain joins TRBV11-2 to TRBJ1-1; D gene uncertain. V was shortened by 5 bases and J by 7 bases, with 11 bases between the two germline ends. The CDR3 runs to 12 residues. Germline assignment: CDR1 SGHAT and CDR2 FQNNGV. The CDR3 protein is CASSHTDYEAFF. As DNA, the CDR3 is TGTGCCAGCAGCCATACCGATTATGAAGCTTTCTTT.

This sequence joins TRBV28 and TRBJ2-7; D is possibly TRBD2 (5 bases). Germline CDR1 and CDR2: MDHEN and SYDVKM. Trimming cost V 7 bases and J 2 bases, with 12 bases left between them. CDR3 size: 13 residues. CDR3 DNA: TGTGCCAGCAATAGCCGGGGTCCCTACGAGCAGTACTTC. This codes for CASNSRGPYEQYF.

The V and J genes are TRBV6-1 and TRBJ2-3, with a possible D match to TRBD1 (6 bases). This CDR3 contains 13 residues. V was clipped by 8 bases and J by 5 bases, with 14 bases between them. The V gene's germline CDR1 is MNHNS and CDR2 SASEGT. CDR3 nucleotide sequence: TGTGCCAGCCGGGTTATAGGGGGAGATACGCAGTATTTT. The encoded protein is CASRVIGGDTQYF.

This chain connects TRBV5-1 to TRBJ2-3; D unclear. Trimming shortened V by 0 bases and J by 0 bases, and 2 bases separated the two germline ends. There are 13 residues in the CDR3. CDR1 is SGHRS and CDR2 is YFSETQ in the germline V gene. CDR3 DNA: TGCGCCAGCAGCTTGGCTAGCACAGATACGCAGTATTTT. Its protein product is CASSLASTDTQYF.

The table lists this clone with a few counts. V is TRBV5-1 and J is TRBJ1-1; 7 bases are a match to TRBD1. CDR1 is SGHRS and CDR2 is YFSETQ in the germline V gene. The CDR3 is made up of 13 amino acids. The junction had 2 bases not matched to a gene; V was cut back by 3 bases and J by 3 bases. CDR3 sequence: CASSSQGDTEAFF. In DNA, the CDR3 is TGCGCCAGCAGCTCCCAGGGGGACACTGAAGCTTTCTTT.

This clone was seen a handful of times. The chain uses TRBV6-1 and TRBJ2-3; weak D call: TRBD2 (6 bases). The CDR3 consists of 13 residues. The germline CDR1 and CDR2 sequences are MNHNS and SASEGT. The V gene lost 10 bases and the J gene lost 2 bases, with 13 bases spanning the gap. CDR3 bases: TGTGCCACCAGGCTAGCGCCCACAGATACGCAGTATTTT. Amino acids: CATRLAPTDTQYF.